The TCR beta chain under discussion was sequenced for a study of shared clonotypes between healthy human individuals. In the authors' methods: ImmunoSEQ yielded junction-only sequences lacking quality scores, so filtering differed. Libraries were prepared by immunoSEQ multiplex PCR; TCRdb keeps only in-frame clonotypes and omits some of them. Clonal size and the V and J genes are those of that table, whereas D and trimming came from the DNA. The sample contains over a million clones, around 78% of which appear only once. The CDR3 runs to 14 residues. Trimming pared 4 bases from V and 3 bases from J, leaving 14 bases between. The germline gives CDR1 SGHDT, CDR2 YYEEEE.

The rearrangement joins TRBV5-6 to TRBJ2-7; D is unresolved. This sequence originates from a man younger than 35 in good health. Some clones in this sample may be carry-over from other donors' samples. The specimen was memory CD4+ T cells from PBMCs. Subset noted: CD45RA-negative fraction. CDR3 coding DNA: TGTGCCAGCAGCAATTGGAACCGTGACTACGAGCAGTACTTC. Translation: CASSNWNRDYEQYF.